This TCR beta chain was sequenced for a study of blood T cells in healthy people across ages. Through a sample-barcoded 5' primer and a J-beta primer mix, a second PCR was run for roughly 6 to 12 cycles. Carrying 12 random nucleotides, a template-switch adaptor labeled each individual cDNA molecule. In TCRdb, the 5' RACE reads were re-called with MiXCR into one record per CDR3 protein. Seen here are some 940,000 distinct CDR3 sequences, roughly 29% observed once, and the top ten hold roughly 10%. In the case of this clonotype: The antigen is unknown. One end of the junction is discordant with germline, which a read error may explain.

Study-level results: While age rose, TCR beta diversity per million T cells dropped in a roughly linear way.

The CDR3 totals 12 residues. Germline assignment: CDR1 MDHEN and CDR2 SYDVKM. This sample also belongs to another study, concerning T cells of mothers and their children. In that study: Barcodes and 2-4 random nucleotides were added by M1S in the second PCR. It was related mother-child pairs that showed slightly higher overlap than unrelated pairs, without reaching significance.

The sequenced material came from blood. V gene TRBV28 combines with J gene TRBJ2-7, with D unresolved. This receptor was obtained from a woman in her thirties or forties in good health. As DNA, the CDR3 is TGCGCCAGCAGAAGAGATGCCTACGAGCAGTACTTC. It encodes CASRRDAYEQYF.